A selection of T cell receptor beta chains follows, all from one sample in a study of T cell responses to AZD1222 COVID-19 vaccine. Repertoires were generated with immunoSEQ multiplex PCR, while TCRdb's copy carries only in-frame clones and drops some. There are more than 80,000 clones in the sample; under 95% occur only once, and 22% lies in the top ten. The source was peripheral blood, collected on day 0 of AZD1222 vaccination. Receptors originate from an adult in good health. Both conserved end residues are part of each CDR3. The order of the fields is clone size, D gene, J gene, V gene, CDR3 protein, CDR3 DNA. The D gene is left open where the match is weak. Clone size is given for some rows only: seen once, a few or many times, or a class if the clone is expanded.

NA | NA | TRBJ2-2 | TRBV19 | CASWIQPANTGELFF | TGTGCCAGTTGGATCCAGCCTGCGAACACCGGGGAGCTGTTTTTT
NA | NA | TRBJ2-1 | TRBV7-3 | CASSLISGNEQFF | TGTGCCAGCAGCTTAATCTCTGGCAATGAGCAGTTCTTC
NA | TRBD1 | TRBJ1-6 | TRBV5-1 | CASSLARTGPSSYNSPLHF | TGCGCCAGCAGCTTGGCCAGGACAGGTCCAAGCTCCTATAATTCACCCCTCCACTTT
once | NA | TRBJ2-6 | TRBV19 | CASSIVWVPTGSGANVLTF | TGTGCCAGTAGTATAGTTTGGGTCCCAACCGGATCTGGGGCCAACGTCCTGACTTTC
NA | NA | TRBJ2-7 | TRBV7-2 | CASSRGSQGLRKQYF | TGTGCCAGCAGCCGGGGGTCACAGGGTCTACGCAAGCAGTACTTC
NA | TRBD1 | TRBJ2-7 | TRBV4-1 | CASSQGARGQGYEQYF | TGCGCCAGCAGCCAAGGGGCACGAGGACAGGGGTACGAGCAGTACTTC
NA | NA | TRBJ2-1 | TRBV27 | CASSEIGNYNEQFF | TGTGCCAGCAGCGAGATTGGTAACTACAATGAGCAGTTCTTC
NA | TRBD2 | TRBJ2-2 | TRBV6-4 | CASSDSKARGGRIGELFF | TGTGCCAGCAGTGACTCTAAGGCCCGGGGGGGCCGAATCGGGGAGCTGTTTTTT
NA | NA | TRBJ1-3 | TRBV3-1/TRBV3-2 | CASSPGLAGLGNTIYF | TGTGCCAGCAGCCCAGGATTGGCGGGGTTGGGGAACACCATATATTTT
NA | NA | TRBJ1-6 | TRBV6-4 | CASSSGRWGSPLHF | TGTGCCAGCAGTTCGGGCAGGTGGGGTTCACCCCTCCACTTT
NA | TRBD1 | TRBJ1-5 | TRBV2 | CASSAGTGGRSQPQHF | TGTGCCAGCAGCGCGGGGACAGGGGGACGGAGTCAGCCCCAGCATTTT
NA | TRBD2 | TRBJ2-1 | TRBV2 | CATLAGALNEQFF | TGTGCCACACTAGCGGGGGCGTTGAATGAGCAGTTCTTC
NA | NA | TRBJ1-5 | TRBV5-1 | CARKVGKGGSNQPQHF | TGCGCCAGGAAGGTTGGTAAGGGCGGAAGCAATCAGCCCCAGCATTTT
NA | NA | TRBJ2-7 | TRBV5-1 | CASSLLHTNYEQYF | TGCGCCAGCAGCTTATTGCACACAAACTACGAGCAGTACTTC
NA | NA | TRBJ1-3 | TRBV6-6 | CASSYAPTGNTIYF | TGTGCCAGCAGTTACGCGCCCACCGGAAACACCATATATTTT
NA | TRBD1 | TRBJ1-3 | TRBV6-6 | CASSLTGLSGNTIYF | TGTGCCAGCAGTCTGACAGGGCTCTCTGGAAACACCATATATTTT
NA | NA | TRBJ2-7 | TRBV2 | CASGIFYEQYF | TGTGCCAGCGGAATTTTTTACGAGCAGTACTTC
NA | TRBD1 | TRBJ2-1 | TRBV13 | CASSLRFGTGNTEQFF | TGTGCCAGCAGCTTAAGGTTCGGGACAGGGAATACTGAGCAGTTCTTC
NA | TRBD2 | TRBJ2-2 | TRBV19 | CASSIVGLAGGRTGELFF | TGTGCCAGTAGTATAGTCGGGCTAGCGGGGGGGCGCACCGGGGAGCTGTTTTTT
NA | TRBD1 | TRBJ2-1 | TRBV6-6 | CASSLRPPRGQYNEQFF | TGTGCCAGCAGTCTACGCCCGCCCAGGGGGCAGTACAATGAGCAGTTCTTC
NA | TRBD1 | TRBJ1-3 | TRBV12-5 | CASDPGTGRNTIYF | TGTGCTAGTGACCCCGGGACAGGGAGAAACACCATATATTTT
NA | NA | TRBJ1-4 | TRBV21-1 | CASSGREKLFF | TGTGCCAGCAGCGGAAGGGAAAAACTGTTTTTT
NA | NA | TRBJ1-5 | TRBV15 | CATSRDQLLIGNQPQHF | TGTGCCACCAGCAGAGATCAGCTCCTGATTGGCAATCAGCCCCAGCATTTT
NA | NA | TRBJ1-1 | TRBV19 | CASSTGGVMNTEAFF | TGTGCCAGTAGTACCGGCGGGGTAATGAACACTGAAGCTTTCTTT
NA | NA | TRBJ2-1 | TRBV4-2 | CASSQEGSYNEQFF | TGTGCCAGCAGCCAAGAGGGCTCCTACAATGAGCAGTTCTTC
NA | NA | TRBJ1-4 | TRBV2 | CASSRGRNNEKLFF | TGTGCCAGCAGTAGAGGACGGAATAATGAAAAACTGTTTTTT
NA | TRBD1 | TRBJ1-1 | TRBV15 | CATSREPGGLVPGEAFF | TGTGCCACCAGCAGAGAGCCAGGGGGATTGGTTCCTGGTGAAGCTTTCTTT
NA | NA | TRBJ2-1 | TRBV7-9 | CASTGESYNEQFF | TGTGCCAGCACAGGGGAATCCTACAATGAGCAGTTCTTC
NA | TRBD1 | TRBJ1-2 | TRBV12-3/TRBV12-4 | CASSSQGDGYTF | TGTGCCAGCAGTTCCCAGGGGGATGGCTACACCTTC
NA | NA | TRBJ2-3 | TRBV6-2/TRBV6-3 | CASSPRGGGDTQYF | TGTGCCAGCAGCCCCCGGGGAGGAGGGGATACGCAGTATTTT
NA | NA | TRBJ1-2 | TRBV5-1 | CASSAFGSTGPYGYTF | TGCGCCAGCAGCGCTTTCGGTTCGACAGGCCCCTATGGCTACACCTTC
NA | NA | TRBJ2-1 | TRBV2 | CASSVGQGASNEQFF | TGTGCCAGCAGTGTGGGGCAGGGTGCTTCCAATGAGCAGTTCTTC
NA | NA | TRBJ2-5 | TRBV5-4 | CAIGTGETQYF | TGTGCCATCGGGACCGGAGAGACCCAGTACTTC
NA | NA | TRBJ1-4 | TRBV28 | CASSLGDEKLFF | TGTGCCAGCAGTTTGGGTGATGAAAAACTGTTTTTT
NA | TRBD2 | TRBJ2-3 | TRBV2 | CASSSRQGRGGTDTQYF | TGTGCCAGCAGTTCCCGCCAAGGGCGGGGGGGCACAGATACGCAGTATTTT
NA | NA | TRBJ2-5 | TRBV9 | CASSVGGREETQYF | TGTGCCAGCAGCGTAGGGGGCAGGGAAGAGACCCAGTACTTC